These T cell receptor beta chains were read from a single sample in a study of blood T cell repertoires in COVID-19. The assay was immunoSEQ multiplex PCR, and TCRdb's table has in-frame clones only and misses some. The sample shows approximately 130,000 clones, around 78% of them seen only once. Sequencing was performed on peripheral blood. Receptors were obtained from a human donor in a cohort sampled during active COVID-19. The conserved cysteine and the conserved F or W are not part of the CDR3 here.

V gene,CDR3 protein
TRBV13,ASRFQGNTIY
TRBV29-1,SAKRTSAPEAF
TRBV5-1,ASSYGQGAYEQY
TRBV11-2,ASSLDRREPGLYSYEQY
TRBV7-9,ASSSAGGRGGPYEQY
TRBV11-2,ASSLRQVAYEQY
TRBV27,ASAAGMNTEAF
TRBV5-6,ASSLRGLGYST
TRBV19,ASSSSGASETQY
TRBV4-1,ASSPRDREINYGYT
TRBV28,ASSLQGNGYT
TRBV5-1,ASSLEVSRGYEQF
TRBV30,AWSWGGSGNTIY
TRBV6-6,ASSYFGGDRVF
TRBV6-1,ASSEALGQSNQPQH
TRBV7-8,ASSLYRVGYGYT
TRBV14,ASSQAGSGFYEQY
TRBV7-9,ASSLAGAVQNYGYT
TRBV2,ASSDGLNRGGN
TRBV5-5,ASSFERLNTGELF
TRBV5-5,ASSLVMRGSGNTIY
TRBV11-2,ASSPGTYEQY
TRBV5-1,ASSLEWAELF
TRBV5-1,ASSNRGPAGELF
TRBV2,ASSVPATTGATSEAF
TRBV4-1,ASSQERGEAKNIQY
TRBV27,ASRPTPDREETQY
TRBV25-1,ASSETGGLYNEQF
TRBV12-3/TRBV12-4,ASRPTGGDTQY
TRBV7-2,ASGRGTNEKLF